A selection of T cell receptor beta chains follows, all from one sample in a study of preoperative IRX-2 immunotherapy in early breast cancer. Repertoires were generated with immunoSEQ multiplex PCR, while TCRdb's copy carries only in-frame clones and drops some. The sample includes under 45,000 clones, around 96% of them seen just once. Sample: tumor tissue, taken after IRX-2 immunotherapy. The source of these receptors is a human donor with breast cancer. Each CDR3 is given without its conserved first and last residue. A D gene is named only where the DNA matches it firmly.

d_gene,v_gene,j_gene,CDR3aa
-,TRBV28,TRBJ2-3,ASSLGQGTDTQY
-,TRBV4-3,TRBJ2-7,ASSQEATSTREQY
-,TRBV7-8,TRBJ2-7,ASSLGPLELAYEQY
-,TRBV27,TRBJ2-6,ASSITGSGANVLT
TRBD1,TRBV14,TRBJ1-2,ASSPTGDPYGYT
TRBD1,TRBV5-1,TRBJ2-7,ASSLGQDEQY
-,TRBV28,TRBJ1-1,ASSLGRFMNTEAF
-,TRBV2,TRBJ2-2,ASREQSTGELF
TRBD1,TRBV18,TRBJ2-2,ASSQDRATGELF
-,TRBV27,TRBJ1-5,ASSFGGSRGTQPQH
TRBD1,TRBV2,TRBJ1-2,ASRTGVDRGYGYT
-,TRBV5-5,TRBJ2-6,ASNFRASASSGANVLT
-,TRBV5-6,TRBJ1-2,ASSLLEVGYGYT
TRBD1,TRBV30,TRBJ2-1,AWSLTGVYNEQF
TRBD2,TRBV19,TRBJ2-2,ASSISGGWHTGELF
-,TRBV5-1,TRBJ2-1,ASSLGADNEQF
TRBD1,TRBV11-3,TRBJ2-3,ASSSGQRGDTQY
-,TRBV25-1,TRBJ2-1,ASKTLPEYDEQF
TRBD2,TRBV10-3,TRBJ2-5,ASARGASGGPGETQY
-,TRBV5-1,TRBJ2-3,ASSLDRTSTQY
-,TRBV6-1,TRBJ1-5,ASSEFLWDQPQH
-,TRBV19,TRBJ2-7,ATGRGRYEQY
TRBD1,TRBV14,TRBJ1-6,ASSQLWDRGGSPLH
-,TRBV5-1,TRBJ1-2,ASSLAMMGGYT
TRBD1,TRBV9,TRBJ1-2,ASSVGPRQGGGYT
TRBD1,TRBV7-9,TRBJ2-7,ASSFLGQGYEQY
-,TRBV5-8,TRBJ1-2,ASSKPRGLYYGYT
TRBD1,TRBV10-2,TRBJ2-2,ASSEGQGFVGTGELF
TRBD1,TRBV6-6,TRBJ1-5,ASSGPGTGGYQPQH
-,TRBV10-3,TRBJ2-7,AISSGYEQY
-,TRBV18,TRBJ1-1,ASSPPTNTEAF
TRBD1,TRBV5-1,TRBJ1-1,ASSKGQGEAF
-,TRBV18,TRBJ2-7,ASSPRQDSEQY
-,TRBV2,TRBJ2-7,ASRSHPDENSYEQY
-,TRBV29-1,TRBJ2-7,SVSGTPYEQY
TRBD1,TRBV27,TRBJ1-1,ASSFVGQQNTEAF
-,TRBV5-5,TRBJ2-7,ASSLGQLLEQY
-,TRBV7-6,TRBJ1-4,ASSLAWANEKLF
TRBD2,TRBV7-8,TRBJ2-2,ASSRDYRNTGELF
-,TRBV10-3,TRBJ2-5,AISEFGVDETQY
TRBD2,TRBV5-1,TRBJ2-7,ASSSGLAGAYEQY
-,TRBV2,TRBJ1-6,ASSGRFSSYNSPLH
TRBD2,TRBV4-2,TRBJ2-7,ASSPYGTSGISYEQY
TRBD2,TRBV4-3,TRBJ2-7,ASSQGVAGGFYEQY
-,TRBV10-3,TRBJ2-7,AISGSAYEQY
TRBD1,TRBV2,TRBJ1-5,ASSPDRVGQPQH
TRBD2,TRBV28,TRBJ2-7,ASSLLLAEAYEQY
-,TRBV7-8,TRBJ2-1,ASGFGAEYNEQF
TRBD1,TRBV2,TRBJ2-7,ASSSVLPGQGAYEQY
TRBD1,TRBV4-1,TRBJ2-1,ASSQPDRAKDEQF
-,TRBV6-5,TRBJ1-5,ASSYGRNQPQH
-,TRBV5-4,TRBJ2-5,ASSHQVVEQETQY
TRBD1,TRBV5-6,TRBJ1-2,ASSSRQGRYGYT
-,TRBV5-3,TRBJ2-2,ARSLVPLNTGELF
-,TRBV7-3,TRBJ2-3,ASSLVGSSDTQY